This T cell receptor (beta chain) was captured in a study of shared clonotypes between healthy human individuals. Germline assignment: CDR1 KGHSH and CDR2 LQKENI. CDR3 length: 16 amino acids. With 2 bases clipped from V and 0 bases from J, the junction kept 2 bases outside the gene matches. The donors were adults (healthy and HIV-negative) with no recent acute infections or vaccinations. Sequenced by immunoSEQ multiplex PCR; TCRdb stores in-frame clones only, minus some. This sample has some 1,400,000 clones, with 96% found just once. The TCR sequence derives from a man between 25 and 39 years old in good health. Sequencing input: naive CD4+ T cells sorted from blood. Noted subset: CD45RA+ positively selected. This chain connects TRBV18 to TRBJ1-5, with TRBD1 matching 9 bases. CDR3 DNA: TGTGCCAGCTCACCAGGACAGGGGAATAGCAATCAGCCCCAGCATTTT. This encodes CASSPGQGNSNQPQHF. Drawing the rest from reference TRBV18 and TRBJ1-5, the complete variable domain is NAGVMQNPRHLVRRRGQEARLRCSPMKGHSHVYWYRQLPEEGLKFMVYLQKENIIDESGMPKERFSAEFPKEGPSILRIQQVVRGDSAAYFCASSPGQGNSNQPQHFGDGTRLSIL.